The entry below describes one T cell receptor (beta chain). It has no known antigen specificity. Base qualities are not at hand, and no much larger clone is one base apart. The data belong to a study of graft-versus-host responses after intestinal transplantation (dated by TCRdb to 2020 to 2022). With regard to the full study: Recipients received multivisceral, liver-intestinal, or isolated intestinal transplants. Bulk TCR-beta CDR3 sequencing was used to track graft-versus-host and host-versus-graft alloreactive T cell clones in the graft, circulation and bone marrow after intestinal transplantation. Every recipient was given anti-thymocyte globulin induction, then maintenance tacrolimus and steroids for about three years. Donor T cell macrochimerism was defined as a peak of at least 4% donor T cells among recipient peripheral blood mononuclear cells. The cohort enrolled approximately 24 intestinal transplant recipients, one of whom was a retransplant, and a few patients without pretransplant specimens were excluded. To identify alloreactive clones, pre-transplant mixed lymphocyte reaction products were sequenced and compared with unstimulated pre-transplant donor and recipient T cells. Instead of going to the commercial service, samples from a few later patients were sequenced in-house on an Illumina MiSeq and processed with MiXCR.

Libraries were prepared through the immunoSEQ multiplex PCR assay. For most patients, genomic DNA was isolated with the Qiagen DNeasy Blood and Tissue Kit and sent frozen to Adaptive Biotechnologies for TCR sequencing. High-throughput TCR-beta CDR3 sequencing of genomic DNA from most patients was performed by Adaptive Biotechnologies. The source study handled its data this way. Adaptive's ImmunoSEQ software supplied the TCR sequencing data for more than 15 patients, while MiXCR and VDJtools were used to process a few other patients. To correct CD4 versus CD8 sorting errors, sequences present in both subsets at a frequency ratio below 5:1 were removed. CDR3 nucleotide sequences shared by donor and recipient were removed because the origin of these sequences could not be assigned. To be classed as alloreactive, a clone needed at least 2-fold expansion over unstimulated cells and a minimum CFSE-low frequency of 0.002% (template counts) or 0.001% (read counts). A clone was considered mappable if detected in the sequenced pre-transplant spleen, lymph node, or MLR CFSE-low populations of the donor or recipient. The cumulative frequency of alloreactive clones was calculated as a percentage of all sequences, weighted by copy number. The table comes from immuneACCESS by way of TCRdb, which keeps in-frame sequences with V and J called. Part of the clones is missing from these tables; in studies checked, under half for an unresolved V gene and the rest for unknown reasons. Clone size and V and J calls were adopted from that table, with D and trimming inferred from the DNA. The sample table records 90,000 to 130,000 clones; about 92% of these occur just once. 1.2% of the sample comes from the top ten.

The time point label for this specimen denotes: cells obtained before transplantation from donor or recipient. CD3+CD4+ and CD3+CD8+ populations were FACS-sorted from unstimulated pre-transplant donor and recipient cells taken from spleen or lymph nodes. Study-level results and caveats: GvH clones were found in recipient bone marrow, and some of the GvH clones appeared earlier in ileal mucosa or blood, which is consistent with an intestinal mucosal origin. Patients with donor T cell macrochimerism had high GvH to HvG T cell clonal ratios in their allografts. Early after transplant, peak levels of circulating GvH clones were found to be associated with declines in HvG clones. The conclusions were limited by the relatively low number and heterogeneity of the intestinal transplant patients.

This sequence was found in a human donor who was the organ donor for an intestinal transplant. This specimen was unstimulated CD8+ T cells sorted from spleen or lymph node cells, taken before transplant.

The DNA is as follows: TGTGCCAGCAGTTTATCGTCAGGGAGGCATGGCTACACCTTC. The resulting protein is CASSLSSGRHGYTF. The chain is encoded by TRBV27 joined to TRBJ1-2, and perhaps TRBD1 as D gene, on 5 matching bases. The CDR3, from cysteine to phenylalanine, totals 14 residues. The CDR3 DNA has 42 bases and is translated from base 1. The CDR1 and CDR2 encoded by the germline V gene (reference sequence) are MNHEY and SMNVEV. The junction shows trimming of 0 bases on V and 6 bases on J, plus 11 bases between the germline ends.